This TCR beta chain was captured in a study of CD8 T cells in Susac syndrome. The CDR3 totals 14 residues. Trimming removed 4 bases at V and 3 bases at J, with 12 bases between. Germline V gives CDR1 SGDLS, CDR2 YYNGEE. The RNA, about 0.45 to 1 ug, was put through reverse transcription using random hexamers. The authors amplified TCR beta CDR3 across 54 Vbeta and 13 Jbeta using immunoSEQ multiplex PCR. MiXCR was run by TCRdb on the immunoSEQ multiplex PCR reads, yielding one entry per CDR3 protein. The profile shows around 130,000 distinct CDR3 sequences, 85% to 95% of them singletons. Sequencing of TCR beta drew on CD8+ and CD4+ T cells from blood. The TEMRA cells underwent FACS enrichment, while the CD8+ and CD4+ T cells underwent negative isolation.

The receptor was derived from a human donor with multiple sclerosis. The V gene is TRBV9, the J gene TRBJ2-3; tentatively, D is TRBD2 (5 bases). The sequencing sample was made of CD4+ T cells from PBMCs. The DNA for the CDR3 is TGTGCCAGCAGCTGGGCTGGGGAGACAGATACGCAGTATTTT. As protein: CASSWAGETDTQYF.